Each of the 16 T cell receptor beta chains below was sequenced from the same sample in a study of regulatory T cells in long-lasting Graves disease. According to the study, TCR beta libraries were built with iRepertoire HTBI primers and CDR3-region Arm-PCR. TCRdb fed the multiplex PCR reads into MiXCR, producing one record per CDR3 protein. The data contain 300,000 or so distinct CDR3 sequences, around 19% of them singletons. As to time point: persistent/refractory GD, antithyroid drugs over 5 years with positive TRAb. Isolated PBMC RNA provided the starting material for the TCR library. The source material was peripheral blood mononuclear cells (PBMCs), sampled when the disease was refractory, from a patient treated with antithyroid drugs. The receptor source for this set is a female donor with Graves disease.

This clonotype was observed at least ten times. The chain is built from TRBV11-2 and TRBJ2-7, with 10 nucleotides matching TRBD2. Germline CDR1 is SGHAT and CDR2 is FQNNGV. J gave up 6 bases and V 5 bases, and 7 bases lay outside the gene matches. This CDR3 has 14 residues. CDR3 in amino acids: CASSRTSGGVEQYF. The CDR3 DNA reads TGTGCCAGCAGCCGGACTAGCGGAGGGGTCGAGCAGTACTTC.

This clonotype was found once. V is TRBV20-1 and J is TRBJ2-7, with D possibly TRBD1 on 5 matching bases. Germline CDR1 reads DFQATT; CDR2 reads SNEGSKA (reference sequence). The CDR3 runs 13 residues. Trimming took 5 bases from V and 1 from J, leaving 12 bases between them. CDR3 DNA: TGCAGTGCTTTTAAGGACAAGTCCTACGAGCAGTACTTC. This sequence encodes CSAFKDKSYEQYF.

The V and J genes are TRBV24-1 and TRBJ2-2, with TRBD1 matching 8 bases. The trim removed 6 bases at V and 6 bases at J, leaving 5 bases unmatched. CDR1 is KGHDR, CDR2 SFDVKD, per germline. The length of the CDR3 is 14 residues. The CDR3 protein is CATSPRTGSGELFF. Written as DNA, the CDR3 is TGTGCCACCAGTCCACGGACAGGGTCCGGGGAGCTGTTTTTT.

This clonotype appeared many times. The J gene is TRBJ2-3, the V gene TRBV28; TRBD2 aligns across 9 bases. The CDR3 sequence is 15 residues long. CDR1 is MDHEN and CDR2 is SYDVKM in the germline V gene. V gave up 6 bases and J gave up 6 bases; unmatched junction bases: 10. The CDR3 sequence is CASRLAGAGMDTQYF. The CDR3 coding sequence is TGTGCCAGCAGGTTAGCGGGAGCGGGAATGGATACGCAGTATTTT.

The chain is built from TRBV29-1 and TRBJ1-1; D is undetermined. From germline, CDR1 is SQVTM and CDR2 ANQGSEA. The CDR3 sequence is 11 residues long. V was clipped by 5 bases and J by 1 base, with 5 bases between them. Here the CDR3 reads CSVTKNTEAFF. DNA for the CDR3: TGCAGCGTTACAAAGAACACTGAAGCTTTCTTT.

In this sample, this clonotype turned up many times. Here the CDR3 omits its conserved ending phenylalanine or tryptophan, so a read error is the likely source. The DNA is left out, because the CDR3 cannot be placed on it with certainty; the CDR3 is given as TCRdb lists it. V and J are TRBV7-9 and TRBJ2-5; TRBD1, the D gene given by the table, was not confirmed from the DNA. The germline V gene has CDR1 SEHNR and CDR2 FQNEAQ (reference sequence). The CDR3 adds up to 14 amino acids, both ends counted. The CDR3 here is CASSLSQGRGPAEV.

J is TRBJ1-3 and V is TRBV5-1, with D perhaps TRBD1 (6 bases). The CDR3 is 16 amino acids. Germline CDR1 reads SGHRS; CDR2 reads YFSETQ. Trimming removed 0 bases at V and 4 bases at J, with 14 bases between. CDR3 amino acids: CASSLAGTPVGNTIYF. The CDR3 DNA is TGCGCCAGCAGCTTGGCGGGGACACCGGTAGGAAACACCATATATTTT.

This clonotype was observed at least ten times. V is TRBV28 and J is TRBJ2-7; D gene ambiguous. Trimming took 7 bases from V and 2 from J, leaving 12 bases between them. The CDR3 totals 13 residues. Germline V CDR1 and CDR2: MDHEN, SYDVKM. This CDR3 is CASTPGSPYEQYF. The DNA for the CDR3 is TGTGCCAGCACCCCCGGTTCTCCCTACGAGCAGTACTTC. The whole variable domain, filled in from reference TRBV28 and TRBJ2-7, reads DVKVTQSSRYLVKRTGEKVFLECVQDMDHENMFWYRQDPGLGLRLIYFSYDVKMKEKGDIPEGYSVSREKKERFSLILESASTNQTSMYLCASTPGSPYEQYFGPGTRLTVT.

This clonotype was seen at least ten times. V gene TRBV7-8 combines with J gene TRBJ1-2; perhaps TRBD1 as D (5 bases). This CDR3 has 12 amino acids. Germline assignment: CDR1 SGHVS and CDR2 FQNEAQ. V lost 4 bases and J lost 4, with 7 bases in between. Here the CDR3 reads CASSSTVYGYTF. The CDR3 DNA reads as TGTGCCAGCAGCTCGACAGTCTATGGCTACACCTTC.

The chain has TRBV11-3 and TRBJ2-3; the D gene is possibly TRBD2 (5 bases). The CDR3 extends over 14 amino acids. The V and J ends lost 4 bases and 2 bases respectively, with 10 bases between them. From germline, CDR1 is SGHNT and CDR2 YENEEA. The CDR3 DNA sequence: TGTGCCAGCAGCTACAGCGGATTCACAGATACGCAGTATTTT. Its translation is CASSYSGFTDTQYF.

This clonotype was counted ten times or more. The CDR3 sequence: CASSLWSSYNSPLHF. As DNA, the CDR3 is TGTGCCAGCAGTTTATGGAGCTCCTATAATTCACCCCTCCACTTT. The chain combines TRBV28 with TRBJ1-6; D ambiguous. CDR3 length: 15 residues. Trimming cost V 0 bases and J 0 bases, with 3 bases left between them. Germline V lookup: CDR1 MDHEN, CDR2 SYDVKM.

This clonotype showed up just a few times. V is TRBV15 and J is TRBJ2-7; maybe TRBD2 (5 bases). V was shortened by 1 base and J by 1 base, with 14 bases between the two germline ends. Germline values: CDR1 LNHNV, CDR2 YYDKDF (reference sequence). The CDR3 is 16 amino acids. The chain's CDR3 is CATSRVRGIRSYEQYF. The CDR3 DNA sequence: TGTGCCACCAGCAGAGTTCGGGGTATTCGGTCCTACGAGCAGTACTTC.

This clonotype was detected many times. This rearrangement joins TRBV12-3 or TRBV12-4 to TRBJ1-2; D unresolved. V lost 2 bases to trimming and J lost 4 bases, with 14 bases between them. There are 15 residues in the CDR3. CDR3 DNA sequence: TGTGCCAGCAGTTTATTGACCTCTCTTGGCTATGGCTACACCTTC. The encoded protein is CASSLLTSLGYGYTF.

In this sample, this clonotype turned up many times. V usage is TRBV9 and J usage is TRBJ1-1; TRBD1 is a possible D gene (6 bases). CDR3 size: 13 residues. The V and J ends lost 4 bases and 7 bases respectively, with 14 bases between them. The germline V gene has CDR1 SGDLS and CDR2 YYNGEE. DNA of the CDR3: TGTGCCAGCAGCACATCAGGGGCCGTTGAAGCTTTCTTT. As protein: CASSTSGAVEAFF.

This chain connects TRBV5-5 to TRBJ2-4; 7 bases line up with TRBD1. Trimming at V came to 4 bases and at J to 6 bases, leaving 4 bases not matched to a gene. CDR3 length equals 13 residues. The germline gives CDR1 SGHKS, CDR2 YYEKEE (reference sequence). For the CDR3, the DNA is TGTGCCAGCAGCGATGACAGGGCAAACATTCAGTACTTC. It is translated as CASSDDRANIQYF.

This chain connects TRBV12-3 or TRBV12-4 to TRBJ1-3; D call uncertain. The CDR3 loop spans 14 amino acids. V lost 7 bases to trimming and J lost 1 base, with 11 bases between them. CDR3 in DNA: TGTGCCAGCAACCTCAGAGGTTCTGGAAACACCATATATTTT. Protein: CASNLRGSGNTIYF.